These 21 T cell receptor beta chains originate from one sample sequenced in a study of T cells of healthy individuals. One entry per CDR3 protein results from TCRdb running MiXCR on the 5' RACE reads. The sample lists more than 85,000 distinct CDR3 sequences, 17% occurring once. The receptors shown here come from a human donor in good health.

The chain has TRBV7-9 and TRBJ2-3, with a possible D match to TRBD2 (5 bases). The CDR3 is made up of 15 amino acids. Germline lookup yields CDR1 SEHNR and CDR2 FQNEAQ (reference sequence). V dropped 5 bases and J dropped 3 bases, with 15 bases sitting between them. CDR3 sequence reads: CASSPAHPGTDTQYF. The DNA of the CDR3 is TGTGCCAGCAGCCCAGCGCATCCGGGGACAGATACGCAGTATTTT.

The CDR3 sequence: CAISGARMDEQFF. The CDR3, as DNA: TGTGCCATCAGTGGGGCTAGAATGGATGAGCAGTTCTTC. V and J are TRBV10-3 and TRBJ2-1, with D hard to call. Germline CDR1 ENHRY, CDR2 SYGVKD. CDR3 length: 13 residues. V lost 4 bases and J 8 bases, leaving 12 bases between the germline ends.

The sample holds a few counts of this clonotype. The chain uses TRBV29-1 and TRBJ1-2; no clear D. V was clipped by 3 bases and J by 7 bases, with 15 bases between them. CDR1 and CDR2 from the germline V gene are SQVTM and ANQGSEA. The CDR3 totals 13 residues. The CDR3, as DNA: TGCAGCGTTGACGGAGCTACTTGGGGTGGCTACACCTTC. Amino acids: CSVDGATWGGYTF. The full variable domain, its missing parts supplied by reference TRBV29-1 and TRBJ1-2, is SAVISQKPSRDICQRGTSLTIQCQVDSQVTMMFWYRQQPGQSLTLIATANQGSEATYESGFVIDKFPISRPNLTFSTLTVSNMSPEDSSIYLCSVDGATWGGYTFGSGTRLTVV.

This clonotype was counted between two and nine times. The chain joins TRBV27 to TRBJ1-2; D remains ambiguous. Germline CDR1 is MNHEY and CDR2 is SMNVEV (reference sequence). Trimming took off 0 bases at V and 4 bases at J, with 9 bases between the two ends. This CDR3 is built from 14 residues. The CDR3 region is CASSLSKWSYGYTF. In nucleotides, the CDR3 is TGTGCCAGCAGTTTATCGAAGTGGAGCTATGGCTACACCTTC.

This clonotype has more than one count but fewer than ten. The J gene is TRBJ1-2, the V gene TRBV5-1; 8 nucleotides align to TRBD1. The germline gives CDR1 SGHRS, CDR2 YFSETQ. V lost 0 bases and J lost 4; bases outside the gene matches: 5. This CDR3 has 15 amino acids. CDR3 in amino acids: CASSLAGDRTYGYTF. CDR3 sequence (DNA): TGCGCCAGCAGCTTGGCCGGGGACAGGACCTATGGCTACACCTTC. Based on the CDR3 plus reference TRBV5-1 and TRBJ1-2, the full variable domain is KAGVTQTPRYLIKTRGQQVTLSCSPISGHRSVSWYQQTPGQGLQFLFEYFSETQRNKGNFPGRFSGRQFSNSRSEMNVSTLELGDSALYLCASSLAGDRTYGYTFGSGTRLTVV.

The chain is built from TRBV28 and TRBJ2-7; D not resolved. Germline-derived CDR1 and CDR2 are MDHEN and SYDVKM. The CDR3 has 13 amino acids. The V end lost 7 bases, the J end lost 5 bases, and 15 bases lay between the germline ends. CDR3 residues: CASTITGRDEQYF. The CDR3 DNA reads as TGTGCCAGCACGATAACGGGCCGGGACGAGCAGTACTTC.

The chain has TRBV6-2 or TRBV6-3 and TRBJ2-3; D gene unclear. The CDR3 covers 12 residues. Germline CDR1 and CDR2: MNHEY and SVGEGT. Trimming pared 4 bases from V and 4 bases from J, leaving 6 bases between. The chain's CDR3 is CASSWSPDTQYF. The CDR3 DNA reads TGTGCCAGCAGTTGGTCCCCAGATACGCAGTATTTT.

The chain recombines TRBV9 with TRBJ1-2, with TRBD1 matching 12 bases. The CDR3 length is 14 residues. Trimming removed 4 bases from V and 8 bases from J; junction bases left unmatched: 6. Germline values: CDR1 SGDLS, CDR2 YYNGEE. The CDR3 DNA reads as TGTGCCAGCAGCCCGGGGACAGGGGGCTGGGGCTACACCTTC. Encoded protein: CASSPGTGGWGYTF.

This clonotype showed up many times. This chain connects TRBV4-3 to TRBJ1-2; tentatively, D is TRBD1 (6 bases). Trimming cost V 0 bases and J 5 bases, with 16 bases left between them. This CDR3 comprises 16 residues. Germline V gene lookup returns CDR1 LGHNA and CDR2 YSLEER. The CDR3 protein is CASSQDRGDRHYGYTF. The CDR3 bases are TGCGCCAGCAGCCAAGACAGGGGCGATCGGCATTATGGCTACACCTTC.

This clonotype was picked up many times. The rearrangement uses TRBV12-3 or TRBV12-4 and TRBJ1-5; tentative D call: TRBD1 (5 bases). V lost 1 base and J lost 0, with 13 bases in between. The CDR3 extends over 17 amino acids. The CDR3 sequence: CASSLVPRQYSNQPQHF. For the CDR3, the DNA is TGTGCCAGCAGTTTAGTTCCCCGACAGTATAGCAATCAGCCCCAGCATTTT.

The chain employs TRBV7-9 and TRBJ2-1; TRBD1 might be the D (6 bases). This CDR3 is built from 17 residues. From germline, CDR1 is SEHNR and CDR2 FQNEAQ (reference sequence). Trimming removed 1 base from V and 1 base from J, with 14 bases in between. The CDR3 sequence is CASSLDSRGYSYNEQFF. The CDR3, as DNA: TGTGCCAGCAGCTTAGATAGCAGGGGATATTCCTACAATGAGCAGTTCTTC.

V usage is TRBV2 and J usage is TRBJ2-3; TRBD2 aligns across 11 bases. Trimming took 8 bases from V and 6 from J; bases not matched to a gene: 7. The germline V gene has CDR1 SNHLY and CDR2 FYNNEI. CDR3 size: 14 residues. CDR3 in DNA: TGTGCCAGCCCGGGACTAGCGGCCATGGATACGCAGTATTTT. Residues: CASPGLAAMDTQYF.

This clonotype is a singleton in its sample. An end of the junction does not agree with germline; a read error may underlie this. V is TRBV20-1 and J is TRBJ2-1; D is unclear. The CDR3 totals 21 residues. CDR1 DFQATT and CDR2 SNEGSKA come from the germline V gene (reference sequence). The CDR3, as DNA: TGCAGTGCTAGAGCACATTCCCCGGCTCGCGACGACCCTTACATTTACAATAAGCAGTTCTTC. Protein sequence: CSARAHSPARDDPYIYNKQFF.

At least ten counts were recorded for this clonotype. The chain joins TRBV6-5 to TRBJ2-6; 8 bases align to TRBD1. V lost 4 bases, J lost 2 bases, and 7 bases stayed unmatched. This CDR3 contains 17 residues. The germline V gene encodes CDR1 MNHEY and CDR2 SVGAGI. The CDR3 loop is CASSFHTDRAGANVLTF. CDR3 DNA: TGTGCCAGCAGTTTTCATACGGACAGGGCTGGGGCCAACGTCCTGACTTTC.

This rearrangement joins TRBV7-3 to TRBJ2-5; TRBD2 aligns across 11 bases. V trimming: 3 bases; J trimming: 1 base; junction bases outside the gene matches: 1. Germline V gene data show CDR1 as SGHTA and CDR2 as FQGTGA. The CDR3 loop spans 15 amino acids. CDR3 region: CASSLTSGTQETQYF. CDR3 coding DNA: TGTGCCAGCAGCTTGACTAGCGGGACCCAAGAGACCCAGTACTTC. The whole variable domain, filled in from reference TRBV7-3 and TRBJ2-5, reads GAGVSQTPSNKVTEKGKYVELRCDPISGHTALYWYRQSLGQGPEFLIYFQGTGAADDSGLPNDRFFAVRPEGSVSTLKIQRTERGDSAVYLCASSLTSGTQETQYFGPGTRLLVL.

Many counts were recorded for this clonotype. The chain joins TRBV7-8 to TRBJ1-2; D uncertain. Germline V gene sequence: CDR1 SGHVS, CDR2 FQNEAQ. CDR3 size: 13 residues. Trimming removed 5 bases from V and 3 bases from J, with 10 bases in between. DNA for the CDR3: TGTGCCAGCAGCGGAACAAGGGACTATGGCTACACCTTC. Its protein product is CASSGTRDYGYTF.

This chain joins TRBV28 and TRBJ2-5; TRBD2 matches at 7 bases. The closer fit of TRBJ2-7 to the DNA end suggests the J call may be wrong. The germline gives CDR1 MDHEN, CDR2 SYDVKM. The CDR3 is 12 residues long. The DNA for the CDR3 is TGTGCCAGCGGGGCGGGAGAACACGAGCAGTACTTC. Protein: CASGAGEHEQYF.

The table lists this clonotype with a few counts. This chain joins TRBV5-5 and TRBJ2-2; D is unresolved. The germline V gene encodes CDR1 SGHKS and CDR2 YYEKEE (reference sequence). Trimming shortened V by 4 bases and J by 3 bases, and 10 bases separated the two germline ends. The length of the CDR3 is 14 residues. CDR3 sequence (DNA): TGTGCCAGCAGCGCGACCCTATACACCGGGGAGCTGTTTTTT. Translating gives CASSATLYTGELFF.

For the CDR3, the DNA is TGTGCCAGCAGTTTGGTGGGAGGATTTAGCACAGATACGCAGTATTTT. It yields the protein CASSLVGGFSTDTQYF. V usage is TRBV28 and J usage is TRBJ2-3; tentative D call: TRBD2 (6 bases). The germline V gene encodes CDR1 MDHEN and CDR2 SYDVKM. Trimming stripped 3 bases from V and 0 bases from J, with 13 bases between. The CDR3 loop spans 16 amino acids.

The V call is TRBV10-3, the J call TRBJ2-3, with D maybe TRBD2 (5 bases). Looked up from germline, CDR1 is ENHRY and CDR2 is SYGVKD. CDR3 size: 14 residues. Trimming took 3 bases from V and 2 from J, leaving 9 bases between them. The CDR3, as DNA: TGTGCCATCAGTGATCGGGGAGACACAGATACGCAGTATTTT. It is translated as CAISDRGDTDTQYF.

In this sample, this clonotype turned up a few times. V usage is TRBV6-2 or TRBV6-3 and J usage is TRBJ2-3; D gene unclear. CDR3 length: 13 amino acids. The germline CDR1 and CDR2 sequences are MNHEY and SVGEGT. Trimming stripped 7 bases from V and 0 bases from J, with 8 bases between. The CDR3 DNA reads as TGTGCCAGCACTCCTCGAAGCACAGATACGCAGTATTTT. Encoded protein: CASTPRSTDTQYF.